This T cell receptor (beta chain) was captured by sequencing in a study of blood T cell repertoires in COVID-19. Study summary: PBMCs, B-cell-depleted T cells, or T cells provided the cDNA or gDNA that made up the material.

Germline V gives CDR1 ENHRY, CDR2 SYGVKD. This CDR3 is built from 13 residues. V was shortened by 8 bases and J by 0 bases, with 8 bases between the two germline ends. Per the original data handling: Estimates of nucleated cell counts were drawn from the amplification of reference gene primers. Data came from immunoSEQ multiplex PCR; TCRdb stores just in-frame clones and leaves some out. That table supplies the V and J calls and clone size; D and trimming were determined from the DNA. The sample has about 70,000 clones, around 90% seen once. Material: peripheral blood. This chain links TRBV10-3 with TRBJ2-1; TRBD2 might be the D (5 bases). This receptor was identified in a human donor in a cohort sampled during active COVID-19. For the CDR3, the DNA is TGTGCCATCGGAGGACGCTCCTACAATGAGCAGTTCTTC. Translation gives CAIGGRSYNEQFF.